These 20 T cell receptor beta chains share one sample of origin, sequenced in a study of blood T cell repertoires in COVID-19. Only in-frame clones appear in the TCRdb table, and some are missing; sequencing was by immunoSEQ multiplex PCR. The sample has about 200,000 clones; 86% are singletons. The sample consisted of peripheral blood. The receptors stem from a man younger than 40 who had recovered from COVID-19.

CDR3 protein: CASSPWTVNTEAFF. CDR3 coding DNA: TGTGCCAGCTCACCCTGGACAGTGAACACTGAAGCTTTCTTT. This rearrangement joins TRBV18 to TRBJ1-1; a possible D gene is TRBD1 (6 bases). The germline V gene encodes CDR1 KGHSH and CDR2 LQKENI. This CDR3 spans 14 amino acids. V was clipped by 3 bases and J by 0 bases, with 8 bases between them.

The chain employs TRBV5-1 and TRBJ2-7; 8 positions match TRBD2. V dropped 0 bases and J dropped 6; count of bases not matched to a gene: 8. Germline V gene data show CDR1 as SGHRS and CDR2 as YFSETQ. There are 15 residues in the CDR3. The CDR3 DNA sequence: TGCGCCAGCAGCTTGGTAGGGAGCGGGGGTGGCGAGCAGTACTTC. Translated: CASSLVGSGGGEQYF.

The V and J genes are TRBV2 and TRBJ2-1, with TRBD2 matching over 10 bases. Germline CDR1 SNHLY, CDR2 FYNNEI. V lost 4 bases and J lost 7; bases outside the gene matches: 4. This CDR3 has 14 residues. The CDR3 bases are TGTGCCAGCAGTGGCGGACTAGCGGCAAATGAGCAGTTCTTC. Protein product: CASSGGLAANEQFF.

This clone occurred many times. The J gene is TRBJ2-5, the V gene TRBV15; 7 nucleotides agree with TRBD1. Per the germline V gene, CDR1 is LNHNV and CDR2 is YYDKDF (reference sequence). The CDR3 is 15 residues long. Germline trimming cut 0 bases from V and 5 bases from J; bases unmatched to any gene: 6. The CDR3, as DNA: TGTGCCACCAGCAGAGATCGAGGGGGCGGGGAGACCCAGTACTTC. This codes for CATSRDRGGGETQYF.

The CDR3 DNA follows: TGTGCCAGCAGCCGCGGCCCGGGTGAAAAACTGTTTTTT. Protein sequence: CASSRGPGEKLFF. V usage is TRBV5-6 and J usage is TRBJ1-4; D not certain. This CDR3 region has 13 residues. The germline V gene encodes CDR1 SGHDT and CDR2 YYEEEE. V lost 4 bases, J lost 7 bases, and 11 bases lay in between.

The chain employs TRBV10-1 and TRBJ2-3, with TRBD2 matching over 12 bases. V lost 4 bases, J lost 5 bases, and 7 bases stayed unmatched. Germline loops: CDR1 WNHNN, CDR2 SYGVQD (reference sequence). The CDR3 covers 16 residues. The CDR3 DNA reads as TGCGCCAGCAGTGCTATACTAGCGGGGGGTAGAGATACGCAGTATTTT. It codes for CASSAILAGGRDTQYF.

CDR3 nucleotides: TGTGCCAGTAGTTTAACAGGCATGTGGACTGAAGCTTTCTTT. Protein sequence: CASSLTGMWTEAFF. The chain has TRBV19 and TRBJ1-1, with D possibly TRBD1 on 5 matching bases. Per germline, CDR1 LNHDA and CDR2 SQIVND (reference sequence). The CDR3 is 14 amino acids. V lost 5 bases, J lost 5 bases, and 15 bases lay in between.

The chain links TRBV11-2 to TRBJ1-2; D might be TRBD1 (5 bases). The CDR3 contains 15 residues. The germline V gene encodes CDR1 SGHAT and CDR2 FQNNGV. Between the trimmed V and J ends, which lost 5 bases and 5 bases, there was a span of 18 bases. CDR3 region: CASSPGSLGRYGYTF. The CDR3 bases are TGTGCCAGCAGCCCAGGGTCGCTTGGAAGGTATGGCTACACCTTC.

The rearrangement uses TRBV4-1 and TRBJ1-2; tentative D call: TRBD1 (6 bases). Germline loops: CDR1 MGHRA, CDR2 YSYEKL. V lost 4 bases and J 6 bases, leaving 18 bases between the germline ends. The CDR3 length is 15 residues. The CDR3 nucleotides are TGCGCCAGCAGCCGGACCGGACAGAAAAGGGATGGCTACACCTTC. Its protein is CASSRTGQKRDGYTF.

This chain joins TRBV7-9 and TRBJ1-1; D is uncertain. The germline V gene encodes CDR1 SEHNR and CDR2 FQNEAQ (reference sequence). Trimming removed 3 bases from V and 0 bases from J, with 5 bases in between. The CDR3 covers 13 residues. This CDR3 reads CASSFSLNTEAFF. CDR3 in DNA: TGTGCCAGCAGCTTTTCATTGAACACTGAAGCTTTCTTT.

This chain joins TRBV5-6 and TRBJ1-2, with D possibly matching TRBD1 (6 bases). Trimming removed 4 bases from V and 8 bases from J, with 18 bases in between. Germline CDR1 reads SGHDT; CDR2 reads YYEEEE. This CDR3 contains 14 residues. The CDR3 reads CASSVPGRGRGYTF. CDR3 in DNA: TGTGCCAGCAGCGTACCGGGAAGGGGGAGAGGCTACACCTTC.

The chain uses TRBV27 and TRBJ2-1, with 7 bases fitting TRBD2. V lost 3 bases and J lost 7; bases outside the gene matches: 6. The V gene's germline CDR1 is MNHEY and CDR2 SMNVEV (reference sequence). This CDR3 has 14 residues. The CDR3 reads CASSFATSSNEQFF. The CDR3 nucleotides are TGTGCCAGCAGTTTCGCGACTAGCTCTAATGAGCAGTTCTTC.

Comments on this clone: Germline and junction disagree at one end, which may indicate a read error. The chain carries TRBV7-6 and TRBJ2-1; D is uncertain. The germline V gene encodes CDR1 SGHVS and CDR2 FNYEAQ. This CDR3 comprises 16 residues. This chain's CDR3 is CASSLISFVSHNEQFF. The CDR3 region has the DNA TGTGCCAGCAGCTTAATATCTTTCGTCTCCCACAATGAGCAGTTCTTC.

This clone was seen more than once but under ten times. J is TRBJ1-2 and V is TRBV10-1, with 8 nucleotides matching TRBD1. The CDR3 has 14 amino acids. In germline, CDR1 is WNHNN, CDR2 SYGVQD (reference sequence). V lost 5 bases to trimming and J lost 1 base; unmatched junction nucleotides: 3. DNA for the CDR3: TGCGCCAGCAGTCCGGGACAGGTTAACTATGGCTACACCTTC. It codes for CASSPGQVNYGYTF.

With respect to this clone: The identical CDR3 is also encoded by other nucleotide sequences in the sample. The CDR3 DNA reads as TGTGCCAGCAGCTTGGATGGGGGGTCGGGGAACACCATATATTTT. Translation gives CASSLDGGSGNTIYF. The rearrangement links TRBV5-8 to TRBJ1-3; tentative D call: TRBD1 (5 bases). The ends were cut back, 0 bases at V and 7 bases at J, with 14 bases in the middle. CDR3 length equals 15 residues. In germline, CDR1 is SGHTS, CDR2 YDEGEE.

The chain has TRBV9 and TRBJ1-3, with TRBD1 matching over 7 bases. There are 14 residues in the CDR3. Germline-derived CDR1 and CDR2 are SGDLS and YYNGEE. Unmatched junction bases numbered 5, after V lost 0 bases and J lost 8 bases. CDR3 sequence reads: CASSVGQGRDTIYF. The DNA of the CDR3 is TGTGCCAGCAGCGTAGGACAGGGAAGGGACACCATATATTTT.

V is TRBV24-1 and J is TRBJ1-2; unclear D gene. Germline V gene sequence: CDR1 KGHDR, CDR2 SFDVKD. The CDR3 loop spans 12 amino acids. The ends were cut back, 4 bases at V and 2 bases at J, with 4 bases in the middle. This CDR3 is CATSDRNYGYTF. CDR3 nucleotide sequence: TGTGCCACCAGTGACAGGAACTATGGCTACACCTTC.

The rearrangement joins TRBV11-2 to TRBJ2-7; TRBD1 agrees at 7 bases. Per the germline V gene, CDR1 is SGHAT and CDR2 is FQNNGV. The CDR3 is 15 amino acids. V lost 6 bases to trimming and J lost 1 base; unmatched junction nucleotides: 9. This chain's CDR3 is CASSHPGTASYEQYF. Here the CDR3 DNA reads TGTGCCAGCAGTCATCCTGGGACAGCATCCTACGAGCAGTACTTC.

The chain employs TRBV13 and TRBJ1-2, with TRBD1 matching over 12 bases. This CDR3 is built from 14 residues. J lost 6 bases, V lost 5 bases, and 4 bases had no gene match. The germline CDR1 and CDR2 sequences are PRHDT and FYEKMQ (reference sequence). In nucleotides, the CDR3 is TGTGCCAGCAGCCTGGGACAGGGGGCTCATGGCTACACCTTC. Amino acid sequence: CASSLGQGAHGYTF.

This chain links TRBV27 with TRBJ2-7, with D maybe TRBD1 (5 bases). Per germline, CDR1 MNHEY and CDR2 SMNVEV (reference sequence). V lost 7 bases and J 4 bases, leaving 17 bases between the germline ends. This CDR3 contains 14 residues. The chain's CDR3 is CASKGLGRIYEQYF. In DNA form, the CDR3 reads TGTGCCAGCAAAGGATTGGGGCGCATTTACGAGCAGTACTTC.